A single sample is the source of the 18 T cell receptor beta chains below, sequenced in a study of T cells in Graves' hyperthyroidism and ophthalmopathy. Amplification of TCR beta CDR3 regions was performed using RNA transcripts as template. The HTBI set primed first-round TCR CDR3 RT-PCR. Each CDR3 protein is one row after TCRdb ran MiXCR on the multiplex PCR reads. The data contain roughly 580,000 distinct CDR3 sequences, approximately 15% of them singletons. What was sequenced was blood. The source of these receptors is a woman in her twenties or thirties with Graves' hyperthyroidism that later progressed to Graves' ophthalmopathy.

This clonotype has at least ten counts. The gene calls are TRBV7-8 and TRBJ1-1, with D possibly TRBD1 on 5 matching bases. V was pared by 6 bases and J by 0 bases, with 11 bases between. This CDR3 has 14 residues. Germline assignment: CDR1 SGHVS and CDR2 FQNEAQ. The CDR3 coding sequence is TGTGCCAGCAGGCAGGGCAGCATGAACACTGAAGCTTTCTTT. It is translated as CASRQGSMNTEAFF.

Concerning this clonotype: Just one base apart from a much larger clone, this may be a read error. The CDR3 is CASSSHVQGSSYEQFF. Here the CDR3 DNA reads TGTGCCAGCAGCTCCCACGTACAGGGATCCTCCTACGAGCAGTTCTTC. The chain carries TRBV7-9 and TRBJ2-7; possible D gene TRBD1, 6 bases. The DNA end lines up better with TRBJ2-1; the J call may be wrong. This CDR3 comprises 16 residues. Per germline, CDR1 SEHNR and CDR2 FQNEAQ (reference sequence).

The chain links TRBV14 to TRBJ2-3; 7 bases fit TRBD2. The CDR3 spans 17 residues. Trimming removed 6 bases from V and 1 base from J; junction bases left unmatched: 13. Germline CDR1 is SGHDN and CDR2 is FVKESK. CDR3 loop: CASRGDRGDYRTDTQYF. In DNA form, the CDR3 reads TGTGCCAGCAGAGGCGACCGAGGGGACTACCGCACAGATACGCAGTATTTT. Using reference TRBV14 and TRBJ2-3 for the parts outside the CDR3, the full variable domain is EAGVTQFPSHSVIEKGQTVTLRCDPISGHDNLYWYRRVMGKEIKFLLHFVKESKQDESGMPNNRFLAERTGGTYSTLKVQPAELEDSGVYFCASRGDRGDYRTDTQYFGPGTRLTVL.

This clonotype was seen a handful of times. V usage is TRBV11-2 and J usage is TRBJ1-6; weak D call: TRBD1 (5 bases). Germline V lookup: CDR1 SGHAT, CDR2 FQNNGV. V lost 1 base to trimming and J lost 9 bases, with 10 bases between them. CDR3 length: 14 residues. The CDR3 spells CASSLGSRVSPLHF. DNA for the CDR3: TGTGCCAGCAGCTTAGGCTCCAGGGTTTCACCCCTCCACTTT.

This clonotype was seen at least ten times. This rearrangement joins TRBV5-1 to TRBJ2-2; 11 bases are shared with TRBD2. The CDR3 sequence is 15 residues long. J gave up 5 bases and V 4 bases, and 4 bases lay outside the gene matches. In germline, CDR1 is SGHRS, CDR2 YFSETQ. This CDR3 is CASSLGLAETGELFF. The CDR3 DNA follows: TGCGCCAGCAGCCTGGGACTAGCGGAGACCGGGGAGCTGTTTTTT.

This clonotype appeared many times. The chain combines TRBV29-1 with TRBJ2-7; 8 bases agree with TRBD2. The CDR3 contains 15 residues. V gave up 3 bases and J gave up 3 bases; unmatched junction bases: 10. Germline values: CDR1 SQVTM, CDR2 ANQGSEA. CDR3: CSVEVELAGNYEQYF. CDR3 DNA: TGCAGCGTTGAGGTGGAGTTAGCGGGGAACTACGAGCAGTACTTC.

This rearrangement joins TRBV9 to TRBJ2-6; weak D call: TRBD1 (5 bases). CDR3 length equals 18 residues. Germline V gene sequence: CDR1 SGDLS, CDR2 YYNGEE. V shed 0 bases and J shed 1 base, with 14 bases lying between them. The CDR3 reads CASSVERAGWSGANVLTF. DNA of the CDR3: TGTGCCAGCAGCGTAGAAAGGGCAGGGTGGTCTGGGGCCAACGTCCTGACTTTC.

There are many counts of this clonotype. The J gene is TRBJ1-3, the V gene TRBV12-3 or TRBV12-4; D unresolved. The CDR3 consists of 15 residues. Trimming removed 2 bases from V and 0 bases from J, with 8 bases in between. CDR3 bases: TGTGCCAGCAGTTTATCATACCTCTCTGGAAACACCATATATTTT. It specifies CASSLSYLSGNTIYF.

This clonotype was counted ten times or more. The gene calls are TRBV24-1 and TRBJ2-5; 7 bases are a match to TRBD1. With V trimmed by 3 bases and J by 5 bases, 17 bases remained unmatched. CDR1 is KGHDR, CDR2 SFDVKD, per germline. This CDR3 comprises 18 residues. The CDR3 is CATSDTQGVRGPRETQYF. The CDR3 DNA is TGTGCCACCAGTGATACCCAGGGGGTTCGGGGTCCGAGGGAGACCCAGTACTTC.

On this clonotype: This may be a read error: a much more frequent sequence differs by one nucleotide. The chain carries TRBV28 and TRBJ2-5; maybe TRBD1 (7 bases). Germline values: CDR1 MDHEN, CDR2 SYDVKM. The CDR3 length is 13 residues. DNA of the CDR3: TGTGCCAGCAGTGGAGGGGGCCAAGAGGCCCAGTACTTC. Protein: CASSGGGQEAQYF.

This clonotype was seen a handful of times. This CDR3 is CATSAAGIESYNEQFF. CDR3 bases: TGTGCCACCAGTGCGGCCGGGATTGAAAGTTACAATGAGCAGTTCTTC. J is TRBJ2-1 and V is TRBV24-1; TRBD2 is a possible D gene (5 bases). This CDR3 spans 16 amino acids. The V end was cut by 5 bases, the J end by 4 bases, with 17 bases between. Germline V gives CDR1 KGHDR, CDR2 SFDVKD.

This clonotype occurred a few times. This chain links TRBV9 with TRBJ2-5, with D maybe TRBD2 (7 bases). V lost 1 base to trimming and J lost 4 bases, with 11 bases between them. The CDR3 consists of 14 residues. In germline, CDR1 is SGDLS, CDR2 YYNGEE. CDR3 in amino acids: CASSVLGGGETQYF. The DNA of the CDR3 is TGTGCCAGCAGCGTACTAGGGGGGGGAGAGACCCAGTACTTC. The full variable domain, completed using reference TRBV9 and TRBJ2-5, is DSGVTQTPKHLITATGQRVTLRCSPRSGDLSVYWYQQSLDQGLQFLIQYYNGEERAKGNILERFSAQQFPDLHSELNLSSLELGDSALYFCASSVLGGGETQYFGPGTRLLVL.

The chain carries TRBV24-1 and TRBJ1-4, with D uncertain. The CDR3 totals 18 residues. CDR1 and CDR2 from the germline V gene are KGHDR and SFDVKD. The V end was cut by 1 base, the J end by 4 bases, with 18 bases between. The CDR3 region is CATSDFPTRTANNEKLFF. The CDR3 DNA reads as TGTGCCACCAGTGATTTCCCCACCCGGACTGCGAATAATGAAAAACTGTTTTTT.

In its sample, this clonotype was seen a few times. This sequence joins TRBV2 and TRBJ2-1, with TRBD2 identical over 16 bases. Germline values: CDR1 SNHLY, CDR2 FYNNEI. The CDR3 has 17 amino acids. Germline trimming cut 5 bases from V and 7 bases from J; bases unmatched to any gene: 8. The CDR3 sequence is CASSLGTSGRARNEQFF. Written as DNA, the CDR3 is TGTGCCAGCAGTCTTGGGACTAGCGGGAGGGCTAGGAATGAGCAGTTCTTC.

This clonotype was detected ten times or more. The rearrangement uses TRBV28 and TRBJ1-3; TRBD1 might be the D (5 bases). V lost 6 bases and J lost 0, with 12 bases in between. The CDR3 is made up of 15 amino acids. Germline-derived CDR1 and CDR2 are MDHEN and SYDVKM. In DNA form, the CDR3 reads TGTGCCAGCAGCTCTGGGGCCCTCTCTGGAAACACCATATATTTT. Protein product: CASSSGALSGNTIYF.

This clonotype was observed at least ten times. J is TRBJ2-5 and V is TRBV24-1, with 9 bases identical to TRBD1. This CDR3 region has 15 residues. Per the germline V gene, CDR1 is KGHDR and CDR2 is SFDVKD. The J segment lost 5 bases and the V segment lost 5 bases, leaving 8 bases of the junction unmatched. The CDR3 DNA follows: TGTGCCACCAGTGCCTGGACAGGGGCGGGTGAGACCCAGTACTTC. Amino acids: CATSAWTGAGETQYF.

There are many counts of this clonotype. The chain uses TRBV20-1 and TRBJ2-7; perhaps D is TRBD1 or TRBD2 (5 bases each). Trimming left V 6 bases short and J 1 base short, with 16 bases between. The CDR3 consists of 14 residues. Germline-derived CDR1 and CDR2 are DFQATT and SNEGSKA (reference sequence). In DNA, the CDR3 is TGCAGTGCCAGCCCGGGACCAAATTCCTACGAGCAGTACTTC. Translation gives CSASPGPNSYEQYF.

This clonotype was observed many times. This chain joins TRBV20-1 and TRBJ2-5; D gene ambiguous. The CDR3 is 12 residues long. Trimming cost V 1 base and J 3 bases, with 6 bases left between them. The germline gives CDR1 DFQATT, CDR2 SNEGSKA (reference sequence). CDR3 residues: CSARVWEETQYF. In DNA form, the CDR3 reads TGCAGTGCTAGAGTATGGGAAGAGACCCAGTACTTC.